The T cell receptor beta chain described here comes from a study of shared clonotypes between healthy human individuals. Study information: The donors, two women and a few men, were aged 18 to 49. Per donor, three plates held CD4 naive cells, three held CD4 memory, two held CD8 naive and one held CD8 memory.

Naive CD8 cells, CD45RO-negative and positively selected for CCR7, excluded terminally differentiated effector memory CD45RA+ cells. At a deep level, the assay was run. The method was immunoSEQ multiplex PCR; TCRdb's version includes in-frame clones alone and lacks a portion of them. The data show millions of clones, with 85% to 95% seen just once and 1.5% to 2% held by the top ten. CDR1 and CDR2 (germline): MNHEY, SMNVEV (reference sequence). With 5 bases clipped from V and 2 bases from J, the junction kept 7 bases outside the gene matches. The CDR3 is 16 residues long. V usage is TRBV27 and J usage is TRBJ2-7; 12 bases agree with TRBD2. Sequencing used naive CD8+ T cells from PBMCs. This clonotype was obtained from a man younger than 35 in good health. Some clones in this sample may be carry-over from other donors' samples. CDR3 sequence reads: CASSPRGLAGTYEQYF. The CDR3 DNA reads TGTGCCAGCAGTCCGCGTGGACTAGCGGGGACCTACGAGCAGTACTTC.